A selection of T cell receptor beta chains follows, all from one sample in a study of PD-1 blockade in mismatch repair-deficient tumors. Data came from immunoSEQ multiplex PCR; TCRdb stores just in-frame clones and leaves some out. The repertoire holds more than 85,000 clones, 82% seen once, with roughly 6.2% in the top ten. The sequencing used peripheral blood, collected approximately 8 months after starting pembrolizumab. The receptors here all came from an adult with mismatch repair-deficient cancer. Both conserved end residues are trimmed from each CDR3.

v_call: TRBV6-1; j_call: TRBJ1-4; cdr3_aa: ASSEDLRGLVEKLF
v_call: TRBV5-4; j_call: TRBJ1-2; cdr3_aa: ASSLGGYGYT
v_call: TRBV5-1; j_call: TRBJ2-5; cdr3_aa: ASSLAGPAVQPETQY
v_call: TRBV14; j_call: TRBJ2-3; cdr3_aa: ASSQGRFGGMFADTQY
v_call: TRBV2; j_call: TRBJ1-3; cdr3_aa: ASRGQPATGRRGSRGNTIY
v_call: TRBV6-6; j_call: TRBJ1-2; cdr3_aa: ASSYSRDRAAGYT
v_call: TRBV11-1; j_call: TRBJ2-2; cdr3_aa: ASSRSDRDRGELF
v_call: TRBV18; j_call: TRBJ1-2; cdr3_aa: ASSPPRGSDYGYT
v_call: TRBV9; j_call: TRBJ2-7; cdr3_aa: ASSVGDGPYEQY
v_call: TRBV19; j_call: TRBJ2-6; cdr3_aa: ASIVSGYSGANVLT
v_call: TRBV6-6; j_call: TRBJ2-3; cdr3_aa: ASNSGGTDTQY
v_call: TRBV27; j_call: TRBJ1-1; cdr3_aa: ASSLKIMNTEAF
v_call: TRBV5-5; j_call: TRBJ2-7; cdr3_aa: ASSTGPGGSYEQY
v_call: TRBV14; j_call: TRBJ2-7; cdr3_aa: ASSHRGLYEQY
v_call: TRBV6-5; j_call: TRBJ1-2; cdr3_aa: ASSYGPGFNYGYT
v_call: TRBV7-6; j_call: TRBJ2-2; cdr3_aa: ASSSRTGNTGELF
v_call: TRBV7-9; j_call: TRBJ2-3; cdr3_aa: ASSLEGTQY
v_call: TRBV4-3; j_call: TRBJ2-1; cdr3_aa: ASSQKGQQF
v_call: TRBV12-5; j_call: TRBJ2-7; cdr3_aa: ASGSEIREQY
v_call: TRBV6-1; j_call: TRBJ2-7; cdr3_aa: ASSEGRGATYEQY
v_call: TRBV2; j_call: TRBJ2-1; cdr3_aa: ASSAPNEQF
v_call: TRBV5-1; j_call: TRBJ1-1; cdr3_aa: ASSPGQAKGVEAF
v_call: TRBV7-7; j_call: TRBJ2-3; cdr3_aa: ASSNLAGGGTDTQY
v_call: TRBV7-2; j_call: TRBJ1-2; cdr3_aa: ASSRSQSNYGYT
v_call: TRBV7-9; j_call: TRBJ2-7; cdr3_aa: ASSQLGYEQY
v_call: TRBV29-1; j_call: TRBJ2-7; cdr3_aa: SVLASSYEQY
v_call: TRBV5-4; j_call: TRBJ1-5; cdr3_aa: ASSPQGLQSMSNQPQH
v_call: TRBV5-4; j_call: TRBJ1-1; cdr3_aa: ASSSEGRTEAF
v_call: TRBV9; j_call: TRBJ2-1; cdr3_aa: ASSVGGGIYYNEQF
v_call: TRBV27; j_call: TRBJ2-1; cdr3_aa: ASSFRGDHVLNEQF
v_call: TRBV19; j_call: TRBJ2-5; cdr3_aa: ASRRSGQETQY
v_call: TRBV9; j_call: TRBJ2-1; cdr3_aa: ASSPSGGNYNEQF
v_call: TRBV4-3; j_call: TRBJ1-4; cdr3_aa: ASSQDTHRVDEKLF
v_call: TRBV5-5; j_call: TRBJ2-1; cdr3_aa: ASSLAPYNEQF
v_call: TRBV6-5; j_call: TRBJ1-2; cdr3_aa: ATYGSNGYT
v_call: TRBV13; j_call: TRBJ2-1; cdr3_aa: ASSPRGGGRSYNEQF
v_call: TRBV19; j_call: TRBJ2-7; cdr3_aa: ASRNDRALEQY
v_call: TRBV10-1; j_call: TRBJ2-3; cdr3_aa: ASSETAITDTQY
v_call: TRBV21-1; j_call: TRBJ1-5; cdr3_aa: ASIADRGRNQPQH
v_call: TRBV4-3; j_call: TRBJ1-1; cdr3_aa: ASSHTSELNTEAF
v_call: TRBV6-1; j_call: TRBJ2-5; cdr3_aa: AVRTGGLETQY
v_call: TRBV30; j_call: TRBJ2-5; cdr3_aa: AWSVQPTAQY
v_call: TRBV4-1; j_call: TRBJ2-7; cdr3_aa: ASSRGQRDPYEQY
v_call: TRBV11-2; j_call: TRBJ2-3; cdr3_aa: ASSLLARSTDTQY
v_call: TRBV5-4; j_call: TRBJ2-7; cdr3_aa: ASSSDRGLAYEQY
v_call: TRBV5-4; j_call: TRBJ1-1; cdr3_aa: ASSLSPDTEAF
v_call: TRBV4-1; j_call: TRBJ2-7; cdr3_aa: ASSLRDSYEQY
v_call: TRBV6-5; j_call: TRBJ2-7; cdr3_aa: ASSYSSDFSYEQY
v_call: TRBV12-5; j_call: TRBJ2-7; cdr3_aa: ASGWGLGYEQY
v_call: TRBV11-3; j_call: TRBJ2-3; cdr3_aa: ASSFSREALDTQY
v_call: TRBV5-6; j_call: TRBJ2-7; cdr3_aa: ASSLDVGAYEQY
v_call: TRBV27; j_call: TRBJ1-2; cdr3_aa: ASRLGQGVEYGYT
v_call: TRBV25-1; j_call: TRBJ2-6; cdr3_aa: ASSDMRLRSGANVLT
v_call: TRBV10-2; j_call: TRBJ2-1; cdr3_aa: ASSEVSSYNEQF
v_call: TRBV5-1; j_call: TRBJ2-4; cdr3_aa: ASSPGTSAVGVQY
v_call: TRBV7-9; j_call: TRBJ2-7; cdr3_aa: ASVPGVTYEQY
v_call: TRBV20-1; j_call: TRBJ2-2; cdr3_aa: SARVRGELF
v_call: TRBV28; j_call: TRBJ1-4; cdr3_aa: ASSGPTRGNEKLF
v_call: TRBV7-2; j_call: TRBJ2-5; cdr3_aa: ASSLAREETQY